Each of the 30 T cell receptor beta chains below was sequenced from the same sample in a study of neurological immune-mediated disorders. Each CDR3 protein is one row after TCRdb ran MiXCR on the 5' RACE reads. The data show roughly 56,000 distinct CDR3 sequences, about an eighth seen once. Material: PBMCs. Receptors were obtained from a man between 60 and 70 years old in good health.

This clonotype was counted many times. This chain uses TRBV28 with TRBJ1-5, with 8 bases fitting TRBD1. The CDR3 has 17 residues. The ends lost 3 bases at V and 1 base at J; junction bases unmatched: 8. CDR1 MDHEN and CDR2 SYDVKM come from the germline V gene. CDR3 in amino acids: CASSLAGQGGSNQPQHF. For the CDR3, the DNA is TGTGCCAGCAGTTTGGCCGGACAGGGAGGCAGCAATCAGCCCCAGCATTTT.

Many counts were recorded for this clonotype. V is TRBV28 and J is TRBJ2-1, with D perhaps TRBD2 (7 bases). The V gene lost 1 base and the J gene lost 4 bases, with 14 bases spanning the gap. Germline CDR1 MDHEN, CDR2 SYDVKM. This CDR3 is built from 16 residues. This chain's CDR3 is CASSLLSGGFYNEQFF. CDR3 coding DNA: TGTGCCAGCAGTTTATTGTCGGGGGGCTTTTACAATGAGCAGTTCTTC. The entire variable domain, with the rest obtained from reference TRBV28 and TRBJ2-1, is as follows: DVKVTQSSRYLVKRTGEKVFLECVQDMDHENMFWYRQDPGLGLRLIYFSYDVKMKEKGDIPEGYSVSREKKERFSLILESASTNQTSMYLCASSLLSGGFYNEQFFGPGTRLTVL.

This clonotype was recorded many times. The rearrangement links TRBV12-3 or TRBV12-4 to TRBJ2-1; D remains unclear. The CDR3 is made up of 13 amino acids. The ends were cut back, 4 bases at V and 3 bases at J, with 7 bases in the middle. CDR3 in DNA: TGTGCCAGCAGTTATAACCACTACAATGAGCAGTTCTTC. Translating it yields CASSYNHYNEQFF.

This clonotype was recorded at least ten times. J is TRBJ2-4 and V is TRBV7-9, with D uncertain. V was shortened by 1 base and J by 0 bases, with 4 bases between the two germline ends. CDR1 is SEHNR, CDR2 FQNEAQ, per germline (reference sequence). This CDR3 spans 14 amino acids. This CDR3 is CASSLELAKNIQYF. CDR3 bases: TGTGCCAGCAGCTTAGAATTAGCCAAAAACATTCAGTACTTC.

This clonotype was counted ten times or more. The gene calls are TRBV12-3 or TRBV12-4 and TRBJ1-2; a possible D gene is TRBD1 (5 bases). The CDR3 extends over 14 amino acids. The germline V and J ends were trimmed by 3 bases and 4 bases, with 12 bases remaining between them. The CDR3 DNA reads TGTGCCAGCAGTTTGGGGGAGTGGGGCTATGGCTACACCTTC. Its protein is CASSLGEWGYGYTF.

This clonotype was detected only a few times. This chain uses TRBV6-5 with TRBJ2-3; TRBD2 agrees at 7 bases. There are 14 residues in the CDR3. Looked up from germline, CDR1 is MNHEY and CDR2 is SVGAGI. Trimming removed 2 bases from V and 3 bases from J; junction bases left unmatched: 2. As DNA, the CDR3 is TGTGCCAGCAGTTACGGGCGGGGGACAGATACGCAGTATTTT. This gives the protein CASSYGRGTDTQYF.

This sequence joins TRBV21-1 and TRBJ2-7. TRBV21-1 is shown as a pseudogene. CDR3 length: 14 amino acids. The CDR3 DNA reads as TGTGCCAGTTGCAAAGCTAAGGATTCCTACGAGCAGTACTTC. As protein: CASCKAKDSYEQYF.

Regarding this clonotype: Without the conserved terminal phenylalanine or tryptophan, this CDR3 likely stems from a read error. The rearrangement uses TRBV7-8 and TRBJ2-7, with D possibly being TRBD1 (6 bases). CDR3 length: 15 amino acids. V lost 3 bases to trimming and J lost 2 bases, with 14 bases between them. Germline CDR1 SGHVS, CDR2 FQNEAQ. The CDR3 loop is CASSFRPGVAYEQYY. CDR3 bases: TGTGCCAGCAGCTTTAGGCCAGGGGTTGCCTACGAGCAGTACTAC.

This clonotype appeared many times. This sequence joins TRBV7-2 and TRBJ1-1, with D tentatively TRBD1 (6 bases). Germline lookup yields CDR1 SGHTA and CDR2 FQGNSA. The length of the CDR3 is 13 residues. The V end lost 5 bases, the J end lost 3 bases, and 10 bases lay between the germline ends. The CDR3 spells CASSPRGHTEAFF. For the CDR3, the DNA is TGTGCCAGCAGCCCCAGGGGACACACTGAAGCTTTCTTT.

This clonotype was seen at least ten times. The chain recombines TRBV7-2 with TRBJ1-1; D gene ambiguous. The germline gives CDR1 SGHTA, CDR2 FQGNSA. Trimming took off 0 bases at V and 6 bases at J, with 14 bases between the two ends. The CDR3 loop spans 15 amino acids. CDR3 DNA: TGTGCCAGCAGCTTAGCGCGGTCAGTCTCTGCTGAAGCTTTCTTT. Its translation: CASSLARSVSAEAFF.

This clonotype was counted many times. This chain connects TRBV12-3 or TRBV12-4 to TRBJ2-6; D is uncertain. There are 17 residues in the CDR3. Trimming removed 3 bases from V and 3 bases from J, with 15 bases in between. CDR3 coding DNA: TGTGCCAGCAGTTTTGCCCCCCCCCAGCATGGGGCCAACGTCCTGACTTTC. It codes for CASSFAPPQHGANVLTF.

This clonotype occurred many times. At one end the junction does not follow the germline gene, possibly because of a read error. The gene calls are TRBV7-2 and TRBJ1-3; perhaps TRBD1 as D (5 bases). The germline V gene has CDR1 SGHTA and CDR2 FQGNSA. There are 14 residues in the CDR3. The CDR3 DNA follows: TGTGCCAACAGCTTAGGCAGGGCCGGAAACACCATATATTTT. This gives the protein CANSLGRAGNTIYF.

This clonotype came up many times. This rearrangement joins TRBV5-1 to TRBJ2-3; D is undetermined. CDR3 size: 14 residues. The germline gives CDR1 SGHRS, CDR2 YFSETQ. V gave up 1 base and J gave up 0 bases, with 6 bases separating them. The CDR3 is CASSLTLSTDTQYF. For the CDR3, the DNA is TGCGCCAGCAGCTTGACACTCAGCACAGATACGCAGTATTTT.

The chain carries TRBV6-2 or TRBV6-3 and TRBJ2-5; D not certain. Germline lookup yields CDR1 MNHEY and CDR2 SVGEGT. The V end lost 5 bases, the J end lost 5 bases, and 12 bases lay between the germline ends. The CDR3 has 13 residues. CDR3 sequence reads: CASSAPPNETQYF. The CDR3 DNA sequence: TGTGCCAGCAGTGCCCCGCCTAATGAGACCCAGTACTTC.

The sample holds many counts of this clonotype. The chain recombines TRBV5-1 with TRBJ1-1, with 9 bases that match TRBD1. The germline V gene encodes CDR1 SGHRS and CDR2 YFSETQ. J lost 3 bases, V lost 5 bases, and 11 bases had no gene match. The CDR3 loop spans 16 amino acids. The CDR3 protein is CASRPRTGDLDTEAFF. In DNA form, the CDR3 reads TGCGCCAGCAGACCACGGACAGGGGATTTGGACACTGAAGCTTTCTTT.

This clonotype was detected many times. The CDR3 reads CASSLQGQGGNTQYF. Written as DNA, the CDR3 is TGCGCCAGCAGCTTGCAGGGGCAGGGGGGCAATACGCAGTATTTT. The V and J genes are TRBV5-1 and TRBJ2-3; the D gene is possibly TRBD1 (7 bases). The CDR3 is 15 residues long. V was trimmed by 1 base and J by 7 bases, leaving 16 bases between them. Germline V gene data show CDR1 as SGHRS and CDR2 as YFSETQ.

This clonotype was seen ten or more times. This chain joins TRBV5-6 and TRBJ2-7; tentative D call: TRBD2 (5 bases). Trimming shortened V by 2 bases and J by 6 bases, and 15 bases separated the two germline ends. This CDR3 comprises 14 residues. CDR1 and CDR2 (germline): SGHDT, YYEEEE. The CDR3 coding sequence is TGTGCCAGCAGCTTTAACGGACTTTTATCCGAGCAGTACTTC. Its protein is CASSFNGLLSEQYF. Filled out from reference TRBV5-6 and TRBJ2-7, the complete variable domain reads DAGVTQSPTHLIKTRGQQVTLRCSPKSGHDTVSWYQQALGQGPQFIFQYYEEEERQRGNFPDRFSGHQFPNYSSELNVNALLLGDSALYLCASSFNGLLSEQYFGPGTRLTVT.

This clonotype was recorded at least ten times. The rearrangement uses TRBV7-2 and TRBJ1-5; D is unresolved. CDR3 length: 13 residues. V lost 1 base to trimming and J lost 4 bases, with 5 bases between them. Germline V gives CDR1 SGHTA, CDR2 FQGNSA. The CDR3 region has the DNA TGTGCCAGCAGCTTAGAACAGAATCAGCCCCAGCATTTT. This translates into CASSLEQNQPQHF. The complete variable domain, with remaining parts taken from reference TRBV7-2 and TRBJ1-5, reads GAGVSQSPSNKVTEKGKDVELRCDPISGHTALYWYRQSLGQGLEFLIYFQGNSAPDKSGLPSDRFSAERTGGSVSTLTIQRTQQEDSAVYLCASSLEQNQPQHFGDGTRLSIL.

This clonotype was recorded at least ten times. The rearrangement joins TRBV7-2 to TRBJ2-7, with D perhaps TRBD2 (6 bases). Germline values: CDR1 SGHTA, CDR2 FQGNSA. Trimming took off 3 bases at V and 6 bases at J, with 9 bases between the two ends. The CDR3 has 12 residues. The CDR3 sequence is CASSLAGLEQYF. The CDR3 DNA is TGTGCCAGCAGCTTGGCGGGGCTCGAGCAGTACTTC.

The table lists this clonotype with many counts. The chain recombines TRBV7-2 with TRBJ2-1; D is unresolved. The germline V gene has CDR1 SGHTA and CDR2 FQGNSA. Trimming took 1 base from V and 6 from J, leaving 10 bases between them. The CDR3 sequence is 14 residues long. In nucleotides, the CDR3 is TGTGCCAGCAGCTTAGAGCAGGTTTTCAATGAGCAGTTCTTC. Protein sequence: CASSLEQVFNEQFF.

Many counts were recorded for this clonotype. J is TRBJ2-3 and V is TRBV20-1; 8 bases are shared with TRBD1. Germline CDR1 DFQATT, CDR2 SNEGSKA (reference sequence). The CDR3 consists of 15 residues. The V and J ends lost 0 bases and 5 bases, in that order; junction bases with no gene match: 7. The CDR3 bases are TGCAGTGCTAGAGATCCCGCAGGGGGCAAAGATACGCAGTATTTT. It translates to CSARDPAGGKDTQYF.

This clonotype has a count of ten or more. V is TRBV7-2 and J is TRBJ2-1; 9 bases match TRBD1. Germline trimming cut 3 bases from V and 4 bases from J; bases unmatched to any gene: 7. This CDR3 has 16 amino acids. In germline, CDR1 is SGHTA, CDR2 FQGNSA. The DNA for the CDR3 is TGTGCCAGCAGCTTCCTACAGGGGGCGGGATACAATGAGCAGTTCTTC. This sequence encodes CASSFLQGAGYNEQFF. Full variable domain (missing parts from reference TRBV7-2 and TRBJ2-1): GAGVSQSPSNKVTEKGKDVELRCDPISGHTALYWYRQSLGQGLEFLIYFQGNSAPDKSGLPSDRFSAERTGGSVSTLTIQRTQQEDSAVYLCASSFLQGAGYNEQFFGPGTRLTVL.

This clonotype occurred many times. The rearrangement uses TRBV12-3 or TRBV12-4 and TRBJ2-1; D uncertain. The CDR3 is made up of 10 amino acids. V was clipped by 7 bases and J by 8 bases, with 6 bases between them. The CDR3 DNA is TGTGCCAGCATAGGAGATGAGCAGTTCTTC. This codes for CASIGDEQFF.

This clonotype was seen at least ten times. V is TRBV6-2 or TRBV6-3 and J is TRBJ2-5, with 7 bases aligning to TRBD1. Per the germline V gene, CDR1 is MNHEY and CDR2 is SVGEGT. The CDR3 spans 14 residues. With 7 bases clipped from V and 3 bases from J, the junction kept 8 bases outside the gene matches. This CDR3 reads CASTSTGAEETQYF. Written as DNA, the CDR3 is TGTGCCAGCACCAGCACAGGGGCAGAAGAGACCCAGTACTTC.

At least ten counts were recorded for this clonotype. The rearrangement joins TRBV7-8 to TRBJ1-1; tentative D call: TRBD1 (6 bases). This CDR3 contains 16 residues. The V end was cut by 6 bases, the J end by 1 base, with 18 bases between. Looked up from germline, CDR1 is SGHVS and CDR2 is FQNEAQ. CDR3 residues: CASSSPSGHRNTEAFF. CDR3 in DNA: TGTGCCAGCAGTTCGCCCTCGGGACACCGGAACACTGAAGCTTTCTTT.

On this clonotype itself: A much larger clone differs by one base, so this may be a read error. This rearrangement joins TRBV18 to TRBJ2-5; 10 positions match TRBD2. Germline CDR1 KGHSH, CDR2 LQKENI. The CDR3 covers 15 residues. CDR3 coding DNA: TGTGTCAGCTCACCATTTAGCGGGGGGCAAGAGACCCAGTACTTC. It is translated as CVSSPFSGGQETQYF.

Notes on this clonotype: Germline is not matched at one junction end, which may reflect a read error. This rearrangement joins TRBV10-3 to TRBJ2-7, with D possibly being TRBD1 (6 bases). This CDR3 is built from 14 residues. Per germline, CDR1 ENHRY and CDR2 SYGVKD. The chain's CDR3 is CAINESTGTDELYF. The CDR3 bases are TGTGCCATCAATGAGTCAACAGGGACGGACGAGCTGTACTTC.

At least ten counts were recorded for this clonotype. The chain is built from TRBV5-1 and TRBJ2-7, with a possible D match to TRBD1 (6 bases). The CDR3 runs 15 residues. V was trimmed by 2 bases and J by 4 bases, leaving 16 bases between them. CDR1 is SGHRS, CDR2 YFSETQ, per germline. CDR3 protein: CASSFGTPQLYEQYF. In DNA form, the CDR3 reads TGCGCCAGCAGCTTCGGGACACCTCAATTGTACGAGCAGTACTTC.

This clonotype was observed at least ten times. The chain couples TRBV20-1 to TRBJ2-5; 9 bases agree with TRBD2. Germline CDR1 and CDR2: DFQATT and SNEGSKA (reference sequence). J was trimmed by 5 bases and V by 6 bases; bases with no gene match: 7. The CDR3 is 13 amino acids. In DNA form, the CDR3 reads TGCAGTGCCGCGGGGGGGCCTGGGGAGACCCAGTACTTC. It specifies CSAAGGPGETQYF.

This clonotype was counted at least ten times. This chain connects TRBV6-5 to TRBJ2-1, with D unresolved. The germline V gene encodes CDR1 MNHEY and CDR2 SVGAGI. Trimming cost V 10 bases and J 2 bases, with 18 bases left between them. CDR3 length equals 15 residues. The CDR3 DNA sequence: TGTGCCACCTCACCACGAGGTTTAACCTACAATGAGCAGTTCTTC. It encodes CATSPRGLTYNEQFF.